The clone carrying this T cell receptor (beta chain) came up many times. Its antigen is undetermined. The sample comes from a study of identical twins. Study outcomes and limitations: Less excess twin sharing appeared in beta out-of-frame sequences.

Per the germline V gene, CDR1 is SGHRS and CDR2 is YFSETQ. CDR3 size: 15 residues. The germline V and J ends were trimmed by 7 bases and 4 bases, with 18 bases remaining between them. Each CDR3 protein is one row after TCRdb ran MiXCR on the 5' RACE reads. This table has hundreds of thousands of distinct CDR3 sequences, more than 6.5% appearing once. The same data also contributed to another study, on yellow fever vaccine responses in identical twins.

The J gene is TRBJ2-1, the V gene TRBV5-1; D could derive from TRBD1 or TRBD2 (5 bases each). This clonotype was sampled from a woman in her late teens or twenties in good health. The material sequenced was memory (CD45RO+) T cells sorted from blood. The CDR3 DNA reads as TGCGCCAGCCGCCCGTGGGCAGAGGGGTACAATGAGCAGTTCTTC. It is translated as CASRPWAEGYNEQFF.